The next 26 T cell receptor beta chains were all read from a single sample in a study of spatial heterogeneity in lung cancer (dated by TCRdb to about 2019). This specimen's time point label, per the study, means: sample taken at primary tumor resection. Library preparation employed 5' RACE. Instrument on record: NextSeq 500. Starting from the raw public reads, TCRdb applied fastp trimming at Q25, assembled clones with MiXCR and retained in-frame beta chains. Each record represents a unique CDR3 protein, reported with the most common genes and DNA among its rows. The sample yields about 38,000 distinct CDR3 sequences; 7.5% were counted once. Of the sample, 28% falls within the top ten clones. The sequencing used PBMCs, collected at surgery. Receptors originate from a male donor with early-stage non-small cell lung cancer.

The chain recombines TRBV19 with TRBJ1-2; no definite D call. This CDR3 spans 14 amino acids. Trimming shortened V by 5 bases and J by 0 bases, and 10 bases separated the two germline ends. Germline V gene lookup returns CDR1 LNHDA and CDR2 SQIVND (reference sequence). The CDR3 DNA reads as TGTGCCAGTAGTCCTTTCGGGTCTAACTATGGCTACACCTTC. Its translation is CASSPFGSNYGYTF.

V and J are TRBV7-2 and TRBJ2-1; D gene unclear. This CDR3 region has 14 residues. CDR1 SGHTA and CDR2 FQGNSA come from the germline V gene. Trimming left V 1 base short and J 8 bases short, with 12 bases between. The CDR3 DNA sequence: TGTGCCAGCAGCTTAGGGCTTGGAGTCGATGAGCAGTTCTTC. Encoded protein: CASSLGLGVDEQFF. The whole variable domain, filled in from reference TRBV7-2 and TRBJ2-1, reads GAGVSQSPSNKVTEKGKDVELRCDPISGHTALYWYRQSLGQGLEFLIYFQGNSAPDKSGLPSDRFSAERTGGSVSTLTIQRTQQEDSAVYLCASSLGLGVDEQFFGPGTRLTVL.

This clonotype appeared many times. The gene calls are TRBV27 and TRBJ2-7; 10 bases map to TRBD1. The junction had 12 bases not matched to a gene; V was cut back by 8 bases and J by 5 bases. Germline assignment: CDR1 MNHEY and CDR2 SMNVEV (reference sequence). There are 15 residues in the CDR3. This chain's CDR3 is CASPNPTGGEDEQYV. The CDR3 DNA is TGTGCCAGCCCGAATCCGACAGGGGGCGAGGACGAGCAGTACGTC.

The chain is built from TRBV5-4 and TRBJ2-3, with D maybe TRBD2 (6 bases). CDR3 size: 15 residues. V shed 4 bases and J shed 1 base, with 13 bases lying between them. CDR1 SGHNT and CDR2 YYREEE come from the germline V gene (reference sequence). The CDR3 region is CASSHGGVGTDTQYF. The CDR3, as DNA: TGTGCCAGCAGCCATGGCGGGGTGGGCACAGATACGCAGTATTTT.

The CDR3 coding sequence is TGCAGCATTGGGGGTGGAGACTATGGCTACACCTTC. It specifies CSIGGGDYGYTF. The V and J genes are TRBV29-1 and TRBJ1-2, with D perhaps matching TRBD1 (5 bases). From germline, CDR1 is SQVTM and CDR2 ANQGSEA. CDR3 length equals 12 residues. The V gene lost 8 bases and the J gene lost 3 bases, with 13 bases spanning the gap.

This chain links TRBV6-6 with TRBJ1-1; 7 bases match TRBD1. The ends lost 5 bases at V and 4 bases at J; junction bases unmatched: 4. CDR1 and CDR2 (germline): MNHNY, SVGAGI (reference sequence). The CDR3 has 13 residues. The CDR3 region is CASSRQGTTEAFF. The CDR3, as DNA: TGTGCCAGCAGTAGACAGGGAACCACTGAAGCTTTCTTT.

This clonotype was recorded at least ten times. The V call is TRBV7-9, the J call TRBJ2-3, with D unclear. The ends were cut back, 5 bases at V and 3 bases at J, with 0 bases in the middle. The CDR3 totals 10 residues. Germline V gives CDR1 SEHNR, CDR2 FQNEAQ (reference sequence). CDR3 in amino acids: CASSTDTQYF. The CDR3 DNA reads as TGTGCCAGCAGCACAGATACGCAGTATTTT.

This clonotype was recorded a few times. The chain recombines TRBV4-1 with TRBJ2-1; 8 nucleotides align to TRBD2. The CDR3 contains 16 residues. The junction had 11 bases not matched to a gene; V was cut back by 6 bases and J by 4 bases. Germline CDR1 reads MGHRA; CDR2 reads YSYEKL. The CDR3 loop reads CASRPRVLADYNEQFF. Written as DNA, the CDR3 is TGCGCCAGCAGGCCAAGAGTACTAGCGGATTACAATGAGCAGTTCTTC.

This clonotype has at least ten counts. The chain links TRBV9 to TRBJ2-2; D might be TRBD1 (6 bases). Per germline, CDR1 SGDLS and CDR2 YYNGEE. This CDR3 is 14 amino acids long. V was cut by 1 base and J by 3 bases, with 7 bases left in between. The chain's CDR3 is CASSVSGDTGELFF. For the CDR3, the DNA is TGTGCCAGCAGCGTATCAGGGGACACCGGGGAGCTGTTTTTT.

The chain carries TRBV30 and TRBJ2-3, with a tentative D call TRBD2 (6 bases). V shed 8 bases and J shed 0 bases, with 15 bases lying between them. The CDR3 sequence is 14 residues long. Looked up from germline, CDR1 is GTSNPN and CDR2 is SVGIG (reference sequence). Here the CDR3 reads CARGLSTSTDTQYF. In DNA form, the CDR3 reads TGTGCCCGGGGACTCTCGACTAGCACAGATACGCAGTATTTT. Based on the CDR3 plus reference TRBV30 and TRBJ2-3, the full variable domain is SQTIHQWPATLVQPVGSPLSLECTVEGTSNPNLYWYRQAAGRGLQLLFYSVGIGQISSEVPQNLSASRPQDRQFILSSKKLLLSDSGFYLCARGLSTSTDTQYFGPGTRLTVL.

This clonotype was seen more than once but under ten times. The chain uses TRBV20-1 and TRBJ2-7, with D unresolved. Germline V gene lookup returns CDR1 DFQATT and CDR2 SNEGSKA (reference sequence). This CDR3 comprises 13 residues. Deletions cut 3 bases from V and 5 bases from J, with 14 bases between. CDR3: CSASTSVWDEQYV. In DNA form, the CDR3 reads TGCAGTGCTAGCACAAGTGTTTGGGACGAGCAGTACGTC.

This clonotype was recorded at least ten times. The CDR3 loop is CASSLRQGVQGYTF. The DNA for the CDR3 is TGTGCCAGCAGCTTAAGGCAGGGGGTTCAAGGCTACACCTTC. This sequence joins TRBV13 and TRBJ1-2; TRBD1 matches 7 bases. The V and J ends lost 2 bases and 8 bases, in that order; junction bases with no gene match: 8. The CDR3 consists of 14 residues. Germline assignment: CDR1 PRHDT and CDR2 FYEKMQ (reference sequence).

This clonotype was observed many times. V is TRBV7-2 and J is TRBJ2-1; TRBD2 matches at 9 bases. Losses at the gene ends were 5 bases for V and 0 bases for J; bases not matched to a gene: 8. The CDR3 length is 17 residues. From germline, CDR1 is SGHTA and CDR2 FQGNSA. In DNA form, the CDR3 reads TGTGCCAGCAGCCGAGTCAGAGCGGGAGGCTCCTACAATGAGCAGTTCTTC. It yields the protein CASSRVRAGGSYNEQFF.

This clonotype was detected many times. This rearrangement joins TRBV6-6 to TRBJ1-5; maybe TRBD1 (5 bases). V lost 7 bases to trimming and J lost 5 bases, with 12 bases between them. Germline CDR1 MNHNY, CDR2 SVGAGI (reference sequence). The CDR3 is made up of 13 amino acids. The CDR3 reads CASNTQAHQPQHF. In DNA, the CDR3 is TGTGCCAGCAACACACAGGCCCATCAGCCCCAGCATTTT.

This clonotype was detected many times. The CDR3, as DNA: TGTGCCAGTAGTTCCCCGGGACTAGGGACCGAAGAGACCCAGTACTTC. Translated, it gives CASSSPGLGTEETQYF. This rearrangement joins TRBV19 to TRBJ2-5; 8 bases fit TRBD2. J lost 3 bases, V lost 5 bases, and 11 bases had no gene match. The CDR3 contains 16 residues. Germline CDR1 and CDR2: LNHDA and SQIVND (reference sequence).

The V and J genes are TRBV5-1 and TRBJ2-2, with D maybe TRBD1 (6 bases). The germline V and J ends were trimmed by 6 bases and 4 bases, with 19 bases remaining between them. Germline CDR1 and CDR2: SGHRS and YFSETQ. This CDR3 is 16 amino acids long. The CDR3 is CASTHSRTGITGELFF. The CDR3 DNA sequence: TGCGCCAGCACCCACTCCCGTACAGGGATCACCGGGGAGCTGTTTTTT.

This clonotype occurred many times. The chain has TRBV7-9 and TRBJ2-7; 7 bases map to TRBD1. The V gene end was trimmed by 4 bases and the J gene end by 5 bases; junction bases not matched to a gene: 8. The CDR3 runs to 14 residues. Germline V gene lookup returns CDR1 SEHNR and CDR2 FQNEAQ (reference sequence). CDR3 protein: CASSSHDREDEQYF. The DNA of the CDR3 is TGTGCCAGCAGCTCCCACGACAGGGAAGACGAGCAGTACTTC.

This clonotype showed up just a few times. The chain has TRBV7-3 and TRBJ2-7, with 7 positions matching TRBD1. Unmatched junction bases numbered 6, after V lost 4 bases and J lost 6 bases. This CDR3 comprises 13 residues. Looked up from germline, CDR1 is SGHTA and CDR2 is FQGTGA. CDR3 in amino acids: CASSSLQGSEQYV. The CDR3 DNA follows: TGTGCCAGCAGCTCCCTACAGGGGTCCGAGCAGTACGTC.

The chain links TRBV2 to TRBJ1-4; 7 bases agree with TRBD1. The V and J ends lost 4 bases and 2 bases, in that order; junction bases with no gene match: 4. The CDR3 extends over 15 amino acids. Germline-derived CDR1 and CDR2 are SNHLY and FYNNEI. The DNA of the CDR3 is TGTGCCAGCAGTGCAGGACAGGTGACTAATGAAAAACTGTTTTTT. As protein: CASSAGQVTNEKLFF.

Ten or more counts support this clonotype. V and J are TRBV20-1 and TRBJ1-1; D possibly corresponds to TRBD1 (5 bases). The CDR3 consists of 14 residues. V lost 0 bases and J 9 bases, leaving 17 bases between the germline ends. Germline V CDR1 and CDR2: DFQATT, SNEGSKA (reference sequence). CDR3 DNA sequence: TGCAGTGCTAGAGACCGGGACTTCGAGACGCAAGCTTTCTTT. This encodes CSARDRDFETQAFF.

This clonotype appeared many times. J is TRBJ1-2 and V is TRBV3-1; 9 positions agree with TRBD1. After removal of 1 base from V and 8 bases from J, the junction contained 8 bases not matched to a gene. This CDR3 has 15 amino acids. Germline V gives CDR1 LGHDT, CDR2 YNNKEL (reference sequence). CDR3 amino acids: CASSQGGQGTKGYTF. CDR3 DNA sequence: TGTGCCAGCAGCCAAGGAGGACAGGGGACTAAAGGCTACACCTTC.

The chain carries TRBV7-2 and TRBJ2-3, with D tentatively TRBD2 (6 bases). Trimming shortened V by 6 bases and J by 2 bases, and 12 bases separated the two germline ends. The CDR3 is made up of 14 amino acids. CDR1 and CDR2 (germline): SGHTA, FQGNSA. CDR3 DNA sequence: TGTGCCAGCAGGTCCGGGACTTACACAGATACGCAGTATTTT. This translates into CASRSGTYTDTQYF. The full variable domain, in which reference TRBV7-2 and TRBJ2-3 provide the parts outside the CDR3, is GAGVSQSPSNKVTEKGKDVELRCDPISGHTALYWYRQSLGQGLEFLIYFQGNSAPDKSGLPSDRFSAERTGGSVSTLTIQRTQQEDSAVYLCASRSGTYTDTQYFGPGTRLTVL.

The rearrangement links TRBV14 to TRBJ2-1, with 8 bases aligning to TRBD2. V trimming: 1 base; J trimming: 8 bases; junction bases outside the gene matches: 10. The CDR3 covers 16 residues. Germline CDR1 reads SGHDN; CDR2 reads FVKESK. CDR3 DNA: TGTGCCAGCAGCCAAGGATTGGAGCGGGAGTACGATGAGCAGTTCTTC. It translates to CASSQGLEREYDEQFF.

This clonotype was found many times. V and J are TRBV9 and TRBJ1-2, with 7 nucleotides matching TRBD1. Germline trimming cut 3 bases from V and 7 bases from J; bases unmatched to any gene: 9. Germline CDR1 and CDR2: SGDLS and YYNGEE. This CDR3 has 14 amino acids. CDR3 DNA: TGTGCCAGCAGCGAGCCGTCGACAGGGTCTGGCTACACCTTC. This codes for CASSEPSTGSGYTF.

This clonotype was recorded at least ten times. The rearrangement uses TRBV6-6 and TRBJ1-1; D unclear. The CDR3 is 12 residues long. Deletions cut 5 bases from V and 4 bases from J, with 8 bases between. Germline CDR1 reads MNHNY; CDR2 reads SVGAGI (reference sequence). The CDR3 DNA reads TGTGCCAGCAGTCCTACGAGCACTGAAGCTTTCTTT. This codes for CASSPTSTEAFF.

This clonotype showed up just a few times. The CDR3 bases are TGCGCCAGCAGCTTAGTGGGAATGGACAGGGGAGAAGCTTTCTTT. This sequence encodes CASSLVGMDRGEAFF. The chain is built from TRBV5-1 and TRBJ1-1; 9 bases line up with TRBD1. Germline-derived CDR1 and CDR2 are SGHRS and YFSETQ. The CDR3 runs 15 residues. Trimming at V came to 2 bases and at J to 8 bases, leaving 10 bases not matched to a gene.